This T cell receptor beta chain was identified during a study of blood T cell repertoires in COVID-19. Background on the study: Sample material is recorded as cDNA or gDNA derived from T cells, B-cell-depleted T cells, or PBMCs.

Authors' processing steps: Amplification of reference gene primers provided the estimated nucleated cell counts. Repertoires were generated with immunoSEQ multiplex PCR, while TCRdb's copy carries only in-frame clones and drops some. Clone size and V and J calls were adopted from that table, with D and trimming inferred from the DNA. The data contain 85,000 to 100,000 clones, about 70% of them singletons. The CDR3 is 15 amino acids. Germline V CDR1 and CDR2: SGDLS, YYNGEE. V was pared by 3 bases and J by 4 bases, with 8 bases of the junction left unmatched. The chain is built from TRBV9 and TRBJ1-1; 8 bases are shared with TRBD1. Sequencing was done on a sample of peripheral blood. The TCR originated in a woman aged 60-75 years in a cohort sampled during active or convalescent COVID-19. The CDR3: CASSGGQGGITEAFF. The CDR3 DNA follows: TGTGCCAGCAGCGGAGGACAGGGTGGTATCACTGAAGCTTTCTTT.